The rows below give T cell receptor beta chains drawn from one sample of a study of graft-versus-host responses after intestinal transplantation. The antigens of these receptors remain unknown. Assay used: immunoSEQ multiplex PCR; TCRdb lists only in-frame clones, some missing. The sample gives around 90,000 clones, roughly 93% of which show up once; 1.1% is in the top ten. The specimen comprised unstimulated CD8+ T cells sorted from spleen or lymph node cells, sampled before transplant. The receptors here all came from a human donor who was the organ donor for an intestinal transplant. Each CDR3 is given with its conserved first and last residue. Fields, in order: CDR3 DNA, CDR3 protein, V gene, J gene, clone size, D gene, CDR3 length. The D gene is left open where the match is weak. Clone size, where shown, is once, few, many, or a class for clones that have expanded.

CDR3 DNA: TGTGCCAGCAGCTTCGGACAGGGGTACAACACAGATACGCAGTATTTT
CDR3 protein: CASSFGQGYNTDTQYF
V gene: TRBV7-9
J gene: TRBJ2-3
clone size: -
D gene: TRBD1
CDR3 length: 16

CDR3 DNA: TGTGCCAGCAGCTTAGGCGGAGAGGGGGTGAACACTGAAGCTTTCTTT
CDR3 protein: CASSLGGEGVNTEAFF
V gene: TRBV13
J gene: TRBJ1-1
clone size: -
D gene: -
CDR3 length: 16

CDR3 DNA: TGTGCCAGTAGTACAGGCCACTACGAGCAGTACTTC
CDR3 protein: CASSTGHYEQYF
V gene: TRBV19
J gene: TRBJ2-7
clone size: -
D gene: -
CDR3 length: 12

CDR3 DNA: TGTGCCAGCAGCGTTTCTCAAACGGGGAACACTGAAGCTTTCTTT
CDR3 protein: CASSVSQTGNTEAFF
V gene: TRBV7-9
J gene: TRBJ1-1
clone size: -
D gene: -
CDR3 length: 15

CDR3 DNA: TGTGCCAGCAGTCCCCCCGGGGCAGATACGCAGTATTTT
CDR3 protein: CASSPPGADTQYF
V gene: TRBV28
J gene: TRBJ2-3
clone size: -
D gene: -
CDR3 length: 13

CDR3 DNA: TGTGCCAGCAGCTACAAGCGGGAGGTTAGTGAGACCCAGTACTTC
CDR3 protein: CASSYKREVSETQYF
V gene: TRBV13
J gene: TRBJ2-5
clone size: -
D gene: TRBD2
CDR3 length: 15

CDR3 DNA: TGTGCCAGCAGCTTAGGTTATAACACAGATACGCAGTATTTT
CDR3 protein: CASSLGYNTDTQYF
V gene: TRBV11-2
J gene: TRBJ2-3
clone size: -
D gene: -
CDR3 length: 14

CDR3 DNA: TGTGCCAGCAGTTTTAGGGCTAGCGGTAGCTCCTACAATGAGCAGTTCTTC
CDR3 protein: CASSFRASGSSYNEQFF
V gene: TRBV28
J gene: TRBJ2-1
clone size: -
D gene: TRBD2
CDR3 length: 17

CDR3 DNA: TGTGCCAGTAGTATAGGGCAGGGGGTTGGGGGCAATCAGCCCCAGCATTTT
CDR3 protein: CASSIGQGVGGNQPQHF
V gene: TRBV19
J gene: TRBJ1-5
clone size: -
D gene: TRBD1
CDR3 length: 17

CDR3 DNA: TGTGCCAGTAGTATAGGCTCAGGGGGAAGGTACTACGAGCAGTACTTC
CDR3 protein: CASSIGSGGRYYEQYF
V gene: TRBV19
J gene: TRBJ2-7
clone size: few
D gene: TRBD1
CDR3 length: 16

CDR3 DNA: TGTGCCAGCAGCGTCCTGTTAGTAATGGTAGGGCGGGAAAACACCGGGGAGCTGTTTTTT
CDR3 protein: CASSVLLVMVGRENTGELFF
V gene: TRBV7-3
J gene: TRBJ2-2
clone size: -
D gene: -
CDR3 length: 20

CDR3 DNA: TGTGCCAGCAGACTCGCCGGGGGGAAGGCCTACGAGCAGTACTTC
CDR3 protein: CASRLAGGKAYEQYF
V gene: TRBV7-9
J gene: TRBJ2-7
clone size: -
D gene: TRBD2
CDR3 length: 15

CDR3 DNA: TGTGCCAGCAGCTACTTAGGACAGCGGAGTAATTCACCCCTCCACTTT
CDR3 protein: CASSYLGQRSNSPLHF
V gene: TRBV7-9
J gene: TRBJ1-6
clone size: -
D gene: -
CDR3 length: 16

CDR3 DNA: TGTGCCAGCAGTTTTGGGTCCCGAGAGGCAGTCGATGGCTACACCTTC
CDR3 protein: CASSFGSREAVDGYTF
V gene: TRBV28
J gene: TRBJ1-2
clone size: -
D gene: -
CDR3 length: 16

CDR3 DNA: TGTGCCAGCAAGGGAGATAATCAGCCCCAGCATTTT
CDR3 protein: CASKGDNQPQHF
V gene: TRBV27
J gene: TRBJ1-5
clone size: -
D gene: -
CDR3 length: 12

CDR3 DNA: TGTGCCAGCAGGACCGGCTTACGACTAGCGGTGGACAATGGGCAGTTCTTC
CDR3 protein: CASRTGLRLAVDNGQFF
V gene: TRBV2
J gene: TRBJ2-1
clone size: -
D gene: TRBD2
CDR3 length: 17

CDR3 DNA: TGTGCCAGCTCACCGGACAGGGGTCGGATATACGAGCAGTACTTC
CDR3 protein: CASSPDRGRIYEQYF
V gene: TRBV18
J gene: TRBJ2-7
clone size: -
D gene: TRBD1
CDR3 length: 15

CDR3 DNA: TGTGCCAGCAGCCCCCGGACTAGCCAAGAGACCCAGTACTTC
CDR3 protein: CASSPRTSQETQYF
V gene: TRBV5-4
J gene: TRBJ2-5
clone size: once
D gene: TRBD2
CDR3 length: 14

CDR3 DNA: TGTGCCTGCTCGGAGGCGGGGGAACTAGGCGAGCAGTACTTC
CDR3 protein: CACSEAGELGEQYF
V gene: TRBV6-5
J gene: TRBJ2-7
clone size: -
D gene: TRBD2
CDR3 length: 14

CDR3 DNA: TGTGCCAGCAGGGACGGACAGGTTAATCAGCCCCAGCATTTT
CDR3 protein: CASRDGQVNQPQHF
V gene: TRBV2
J gene: TRBJ1-5
clone size: once
D gene: TRBD1
CDR3 length: 14